The 6 T cell receptor beta chains presented below share a single source sample, sequenced in a study of blood T cell repertoires in COVID-19. TCRdb's table, derived via immunoSEQ multiplex PCR, lists solely in-frame clones and lacks some. Of around 170,000 clones listed, about 81% are singletons. Source material: peripheral blood. These receptors were taken from a woman over 75 with COVID-19, enrolled during active disease.

This chain uses TRBV4-1 with TRBJ2-7; the D is unclear. V lost 1 base and J lost 0, with 4 bases in between. CDR3 size: 13 residues. The germline CDR1 and CDR2 sequences are MGHRA and YSYEKL. CDR3 amino acids: CASSQAISYEQYF. The DNA for the CDR3 is TGCGCCAGCAGCCAAGCCATCTCCTACGAGCAGTACTTC.

The J gene is TRBJ2-5, the V gene TRBV6-1; a weak D match, TRBD1 (5 bases). The length of the CDR3 is 15 residues. CDR1 is MNHNS and CDR2 is SASEGT in the germline V gene. V was pared by 2 bases and J by 5 bases, with 15 bases between. The CDR3 region has the DNA TGTGCCAGCAGTGAATCCGCAGGGTTCGGCGAGACCCAGTACTTC. Its protein product is CASSESAGFGETQYF.

The CDR3 spells CASSMKPRGYEKLFF. CDR3 nucleotide sequence: TGTGCCAGTAGTATGAAACCTCGCGGGTATGAAAAACTGTTTTTT. J is TRBJ1-4 and V is TRBV19; D call uncertain. Trimming shortened V by 3 bases and J by 6 bases, and 14 bases separated the two germline ends. The germline V gene has CDR1 LNHDA and CDR2 SQIVND (reference sequence). This CDR3 has 15 residues.

V usage is TRBV5-1 and J usage is TRBJ2-7, with TRBD2 matching over 10 bases. CDR3 length: 16 residues. Germline loops: CDR1 SGHRS, CDR2 YFSETQ. V lost 3 bases and J lost 0; bases outside the gene matches: 6. The CDR3 spells CASSSGLADPSYEQYF. In DNA, the CDR3 is TGCGCCAGCAGCTCAGGACTAGCGGACCCCTCCTACGAGCAGTACTTC.

This clone appeared a few times. The rearrangement uses TRBV5-1 and TRBJ1-2, with TRBD1 identical over 9 bases. Per germline, CDR1 SGHRS and CDR2 YFSETQ. The V segment lost 4 bases and the J segment 8 bases; nucleotides outside the gene matches: 9. This CDR3 is 14 amino acids long. The CDR3 sequence is CASSLGTGLEGYTF. The CDR3 DNA is TGCGCCAGCAGCCTCGGGACAGGGCTAGAGGGCTACACCTTC.

This clone was recorded once. The rearrangement joins TRBV7-9 to TRBJ2-1; 8 bases match TRBD2. The CDR3 is 19 residues long. The germline V gene has CDR1 SEHNR and CDR2 FQNEAQ (reference sequence). The V segment lost 1 base and the J segment 1 base; nucleotides outside the gene matches: 12. In nucleotides, the CDR3 is TGTGCCAGCAGCTTAGTATCCTTGAGAATAGCGGGGTCCTACAATGAGCAGTTCTTC. Its translation is CASSLVSLRIAGSYNEQFF.